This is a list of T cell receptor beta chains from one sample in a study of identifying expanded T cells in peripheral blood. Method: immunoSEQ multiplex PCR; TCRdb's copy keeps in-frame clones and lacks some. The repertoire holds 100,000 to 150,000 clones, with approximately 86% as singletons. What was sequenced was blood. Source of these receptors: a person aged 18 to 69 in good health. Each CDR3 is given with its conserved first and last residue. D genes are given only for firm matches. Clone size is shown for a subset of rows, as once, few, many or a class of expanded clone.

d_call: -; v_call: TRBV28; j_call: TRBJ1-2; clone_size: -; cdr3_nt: TGTGCCAGCAGCTATCCCGGAGGGGCCTATGGCTACACCTTC; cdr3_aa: CASSYPGGAYGYTF
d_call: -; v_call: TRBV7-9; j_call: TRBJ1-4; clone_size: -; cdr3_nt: TGTGCCAGCAGCTTCTCCTGGACGGGGAATGAAAAACTGTTTTTT; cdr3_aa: CASSFSWTGNEKLFF
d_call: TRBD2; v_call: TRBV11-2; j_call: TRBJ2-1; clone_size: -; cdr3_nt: TGTGCCAGCAGCTTAGCCCCTCCGGCGGGGGAGTACAATGAGCAGTTCTTC; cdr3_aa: CASSLAPPAGEYNEQFF
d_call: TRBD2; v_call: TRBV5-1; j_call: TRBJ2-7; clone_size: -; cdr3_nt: TGCGCCAGCAGCTTGGCCGGACTAGCCGAAATCGAGCAGTACTTC; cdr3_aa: CASSLAGLAEIEQYF
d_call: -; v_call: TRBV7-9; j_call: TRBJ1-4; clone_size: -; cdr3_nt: TGTGCCAGCAGCAAAGGGCAGATTAATGAAAAACTGTTTTTT; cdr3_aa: CASSKGQINEKLFF
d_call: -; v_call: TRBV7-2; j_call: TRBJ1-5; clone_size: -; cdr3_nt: TGTGCCAGCAGCAGCGTGTCGGGGGGTCAGCCCCAGCATTTT; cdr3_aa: CASSSVSGGQPQHF
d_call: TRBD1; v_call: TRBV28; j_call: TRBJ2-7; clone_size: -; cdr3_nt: TGTGCCAGCACCGGGACAGGTCTCTACGAGCAGTACTTC; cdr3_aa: CASTGTGLYEQYF
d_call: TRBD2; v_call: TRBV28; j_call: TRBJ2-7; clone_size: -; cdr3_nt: TGTGCCAGCAGCCAAAAACTAGCGGGGGACTACGAGCAGTACTTC; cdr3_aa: CASSQKLAGDYEQYF
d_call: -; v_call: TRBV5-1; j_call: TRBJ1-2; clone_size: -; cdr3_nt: TGCGCCAGCAGCCTCGGGAGACCCGCTGAGGTGTATGGCTACACCTTC; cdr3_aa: CASSLGRPAEVYGYTF
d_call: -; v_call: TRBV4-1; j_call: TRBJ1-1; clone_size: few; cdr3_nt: TGCGCCAGCAGCCAAGATTTGGGACAACGGGGGAACACTGAAGCTTTCTTT; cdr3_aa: CASSQDLGQRGNTEAFF
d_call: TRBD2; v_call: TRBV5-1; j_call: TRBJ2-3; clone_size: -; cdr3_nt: TGCGCCAGCAGCTTGGATGGCGGCGGGAGGATAGGTACGCAGTATTTT; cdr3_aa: CASSLDGGGRIGTQYF
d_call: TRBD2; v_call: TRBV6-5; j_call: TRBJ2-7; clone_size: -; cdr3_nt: TGTGCCAGCAGTTACGGGGGGGTAGGATCCTACGAGCAGTACTTC; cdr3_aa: CASSYGGVGSYEQYF
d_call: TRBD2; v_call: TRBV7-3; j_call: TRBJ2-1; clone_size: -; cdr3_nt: TGTGCCAGCAGCTTGGGGAGCGGGAGTATCGCCTCCTACAATGAGCAGTTCTTC; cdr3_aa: CASSLGSGSIASYNEQFF
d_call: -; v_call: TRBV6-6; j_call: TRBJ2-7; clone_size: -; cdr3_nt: TGTGCCAGCAGGGATGGGGGTGACCCCTCCTACGAGCAGTACTTC; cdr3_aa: CASRDGGDPSYEQYF
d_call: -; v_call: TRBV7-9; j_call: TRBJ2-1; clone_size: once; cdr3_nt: TGTGCCAGCAGCCCCCGGGTAGCGAAATACAATGAGCAGTTCTTC; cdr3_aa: CASSPRVAKYNEQFF
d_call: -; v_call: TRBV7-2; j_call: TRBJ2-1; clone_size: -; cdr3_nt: TGTGCCAGCAGCTTAGTAGGGGGAGCATACAATGAGCAGTTCTTC; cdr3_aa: CASSLVGGAYNEQFF
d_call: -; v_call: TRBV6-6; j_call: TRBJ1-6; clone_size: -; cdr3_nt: TGTGCCAGCGCTGACAGGCCTTCACCCCTCCACTTT; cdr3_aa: CASADRPSPLHF
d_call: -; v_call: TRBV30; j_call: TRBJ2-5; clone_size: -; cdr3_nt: TGTGCCTGGAGTGTGGAGGGGGGGGAAGAGACCCAGTACTTC; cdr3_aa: CAWSVEGGEETQYF
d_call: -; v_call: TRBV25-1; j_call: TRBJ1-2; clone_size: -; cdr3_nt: TGTGCCAGCAAGGTAGGGGCGCATGGCGGCTACACCTTC; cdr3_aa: CASKVGAHGGYTF
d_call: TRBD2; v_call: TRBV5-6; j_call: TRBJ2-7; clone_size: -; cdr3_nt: TGTGCCAGCAGCTTTTTAGCGGGAGGGGAAAACGAGCAGTACTTC; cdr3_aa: CASSFLAGGENEQYF
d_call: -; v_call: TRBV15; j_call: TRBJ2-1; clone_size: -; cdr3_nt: TGTGCCACCAGCAGGGGGGGAGACATCTACAATGAGCAGTTCTTC; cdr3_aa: CATSRGGDIYNEQFF
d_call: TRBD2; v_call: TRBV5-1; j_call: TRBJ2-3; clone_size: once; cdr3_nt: TGCGCCAGCAAGACTAGCGGGAGCACAGATACGCAGTATTTT; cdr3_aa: CASKTSGSTDTQYF
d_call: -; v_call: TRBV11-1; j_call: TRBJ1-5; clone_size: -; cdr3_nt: TGTGCCAGCAGCTTGGCGATCAATCAGCCCCAGCATTTT; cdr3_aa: CASSLAINQPQHF
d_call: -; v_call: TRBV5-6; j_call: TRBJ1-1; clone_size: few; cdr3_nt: TGTGCCAGCAGCTTGGGACAGGTAAACACTGAAGCTTTCTTT; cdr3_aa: CASSLGQVNTEAFF
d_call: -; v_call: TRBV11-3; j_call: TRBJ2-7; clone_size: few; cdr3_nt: TGTGCCAGCAGCCTTACAGGGAACTCCTACGAGCAGTACTTC; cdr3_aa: CASSLTGNSYEQYF
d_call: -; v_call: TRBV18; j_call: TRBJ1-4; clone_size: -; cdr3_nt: TGTGCCAGCTCACCACCGGGCGGGATAAGGGAAAAACTGTTTTTT; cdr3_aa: CASSPPGGIREKLFF
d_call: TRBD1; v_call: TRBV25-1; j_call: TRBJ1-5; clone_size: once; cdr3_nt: TGTGCCAGCAGTGGGGGGGACAGACCCCCTTGGGGCAATCAGCCCCAGCATTTT; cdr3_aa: CASSGGDRPPWGNQPQHF
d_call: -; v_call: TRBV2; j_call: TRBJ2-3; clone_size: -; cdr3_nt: TGTGCCAGCAGTGAGGTGGAGGACACAGATACGCAGTATTTT; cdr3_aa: CASSEVEDTDTQYF
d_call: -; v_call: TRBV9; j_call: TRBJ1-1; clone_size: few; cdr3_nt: TGTGCCAGCAGCCCCAGCCAGAACACTGAAGCTTTCTTT; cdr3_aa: CASSPSQNTEAFF
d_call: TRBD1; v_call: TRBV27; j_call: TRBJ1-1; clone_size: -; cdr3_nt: TGTGCCAGCAGTCTATCATCCAGGGGGCGGAACACTGAAGCTTTCTTT; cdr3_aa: CASSLSSRGRNTEAFF
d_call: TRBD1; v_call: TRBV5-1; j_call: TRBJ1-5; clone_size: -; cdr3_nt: TGCGCCAGCAGCCCAATGGGACAGGGGAACAATCAGCCCCAGCATTTT; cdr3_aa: CASSPMGQGNNQPQHF
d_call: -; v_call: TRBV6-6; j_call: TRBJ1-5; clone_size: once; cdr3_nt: TGTGCCAGCAGTTACGACTGGTATAGCAATCAGCCCCAGCATTTT; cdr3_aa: CASSYDWYSNQPQHF
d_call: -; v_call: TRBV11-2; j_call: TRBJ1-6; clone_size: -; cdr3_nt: TGTGCCAGCAGCTTAGACCCGGGGGATTCACCCCTCCACTTT; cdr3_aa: CASSLDPGDSPLHF
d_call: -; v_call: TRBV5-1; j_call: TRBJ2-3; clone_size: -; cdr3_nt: TGCGCCAGCAGCTTGGGGCAAACTCCAAGCACAGATACGCAGTATTTT; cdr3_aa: CASSLGQTPSTDTQYF
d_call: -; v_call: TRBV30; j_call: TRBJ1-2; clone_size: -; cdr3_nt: TGTGCCGGTAACAATGCCTATGGCTACACCTTC; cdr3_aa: CAGNNAYGYTF
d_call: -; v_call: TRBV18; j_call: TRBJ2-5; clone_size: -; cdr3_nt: TGTGCCAGCTCACCATCGGGGCCCCAAGAGACCCAGTACTTC; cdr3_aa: CASSPSGPQETQYF
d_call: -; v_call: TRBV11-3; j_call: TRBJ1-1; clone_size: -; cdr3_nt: TGTGCCAGCAGCCAAGACACTGAAGCTTTCTTT; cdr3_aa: CASSQDTEAFF
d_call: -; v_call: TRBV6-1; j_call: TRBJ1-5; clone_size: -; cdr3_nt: TGTGCCAGCAGTGGTCGGCTAGGGTGGGTCAATCAGCCCCAGCATTTT; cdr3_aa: CASSGRLGWVNQPQHF
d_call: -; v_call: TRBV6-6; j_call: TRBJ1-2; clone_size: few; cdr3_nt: TGTGCCAGCAGTCGGGGGAATCCTAACTATGGCTACACCTTC; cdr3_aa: CASSRGNPNYGYTF
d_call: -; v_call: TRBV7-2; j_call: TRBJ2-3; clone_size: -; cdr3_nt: TGTGCCAGCAGCCCGGGACAAACACCTACAGATACGCAGTATTTT; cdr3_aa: CASSPGQTPTDTQYF
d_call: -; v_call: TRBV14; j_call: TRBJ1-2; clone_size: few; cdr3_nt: TGTGCCAGCAGCCAAAATGAGGGAACCAACTATGGCTACACCTTC; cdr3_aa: CASSQNEGTNYGYTF
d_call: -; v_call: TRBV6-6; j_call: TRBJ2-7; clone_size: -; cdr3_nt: TGTGCCAGCAGTTACCGGACAGAATACGAGCAGTACTTC; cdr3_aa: CASSYRTEYEQYF
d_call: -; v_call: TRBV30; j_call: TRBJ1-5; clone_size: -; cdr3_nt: TGTGCCTGGAGTGGGGCCGTTGAGAATCAGCCCCAGCATTTT; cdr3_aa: CAWSGAVENQPQHF
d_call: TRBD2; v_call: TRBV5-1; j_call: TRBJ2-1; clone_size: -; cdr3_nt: TGCGCCAGCAGCTTCGGACTAGCGGGAGGAGCCTCCTACAATGAGCAGTTCTTC; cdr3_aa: CASSFGLAGGASYNEQFF
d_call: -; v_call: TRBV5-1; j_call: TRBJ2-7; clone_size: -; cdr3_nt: TGCGCCAGCAGCTTGGACCACCGGGCCTACGAGCAGTACTTC; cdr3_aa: CASSLDHRAYEQYF
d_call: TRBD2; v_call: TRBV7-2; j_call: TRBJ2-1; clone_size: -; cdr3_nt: TGTGCCAGCAGCTTAGGGTCTAGCGGAAACTACAATGAGCAGTTCTTC; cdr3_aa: CASSLGSSGNYNEQFF
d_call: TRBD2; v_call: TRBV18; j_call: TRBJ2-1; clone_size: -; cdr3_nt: TGTGCCAGCTCACCACCGACTAGCGGAACATCCTACAATGAGCAGTTCTTC; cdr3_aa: CASSPPTSGTSYNEQFF
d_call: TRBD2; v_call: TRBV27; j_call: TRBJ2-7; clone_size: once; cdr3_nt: TGTGCCAGCGCTTCCCTCCCCATTGCGGGACTAATACCATACGAGCAGTACTTC; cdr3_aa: CASASLPIAGLIPYEQYF
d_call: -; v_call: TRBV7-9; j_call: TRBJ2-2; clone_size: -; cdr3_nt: TGTGCCAGCAGCTCCCGGGACTCGGGGAGGGAGCTGTTTTTT; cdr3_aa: CASSSRDSGRELFF
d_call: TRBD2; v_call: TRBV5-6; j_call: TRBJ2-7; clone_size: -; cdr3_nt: TGTGCCAGCAGCTTGTTTCGGGTACTAGCGGGAGTGAAGCAGTACTTC; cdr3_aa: CASSLFRVLAGVKQYF
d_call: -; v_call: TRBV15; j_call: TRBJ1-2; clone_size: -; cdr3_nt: TGTGCCACCAGCAGAGATTGGGCCACTCTCGACTACACCTTC; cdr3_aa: CATSRDWATLDYTF
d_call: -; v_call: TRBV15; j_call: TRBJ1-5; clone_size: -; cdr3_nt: TGTGCCACCACCGAGCTGGGTAATCAGCCCCAGCATTTT; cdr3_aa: CATTELGNQPQHF
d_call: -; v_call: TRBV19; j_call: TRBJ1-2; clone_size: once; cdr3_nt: TGTGCCAGTAGTATCCCCTCTCAGGCTAACTATGGCTACACCTTC; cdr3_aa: CASSIPSQANYGYTF
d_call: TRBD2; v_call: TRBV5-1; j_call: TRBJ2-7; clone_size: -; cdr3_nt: TGCGCCAGCAGCTTGGTGGCTAGCGGGGGAATCTACGAGCAGTACTTC; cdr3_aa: CASSLVASGGIYEQYF
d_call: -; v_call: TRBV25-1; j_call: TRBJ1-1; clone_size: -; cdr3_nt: TGTGCCAGCAGTGAATATTTGGCGAACACTGAAGCTTTCTTT; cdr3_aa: CASSEYLANTEAFF
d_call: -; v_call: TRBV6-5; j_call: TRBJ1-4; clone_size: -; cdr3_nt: TGTGCCAGTGGTGGGGGCGCAACTAATGAAAAACTGTTTTTT; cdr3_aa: CASGGGATNEKLFF